The rows below give T cell receptor beta chains drawn from one sample of a study of CD4 T cells in relation to SARS-CoV-2 and coronaviruses. The assay was immunoSEQ multiplex PCR, and TCRdb's table has in-frame clones only and misses some. Among under 13,000 clones listed, around 83% were seen once. For these TCRs, the target antigens are not known. The sample was CD4+ T cells from PBMCs, cultured in vitro. The receptors were sampled from a human donor in good health. Each CDR3 is given with its conserved first and last residue. The order of the fields is D gene, V gene, J gene, clone size, CDR3 DNA, CDR3 protein. A D gene is named only where the DNA matches it firmly. Only part of the rows carry a size: once, few, many, or a class if the clone is expanded.

D gene: NA
V gene: TRBV7-7
J gene: TRBJ2-1
clone size: NA
CDR3 DNA: TGTGCTAGCAGCTCCGGATCCTACAATGAGCAGTTCTTC
CDR3 protein: CASSSGSYNEQFF

D gene: TRBD2
V gene: TRBV19
J gene: TRBJ2-5
clone size: NA
CDR3 DNA: TGTGCCAGTAGCGGGGCGGGACTAGCGGGAGGGCCTAGGTTGGCCCAGTACTTC
CDR3 protein: CASSGAGLAGGPRLAQYF

D gene: TRBD2
V gene: TRBV29-1
J gene: TRBJ2-2
clone size: NA
CDR3 DNA: TGCAGCGCCTCCGGGACTAGCGGGGGGAACACCGGGGAGCTGTTTTTT
CDR3 protein: CSASGTSGGNTGELFF

D gene: NA
V gene: TRBV5-1
J gene: TRBJ1-2
clone size: NA
CDR3 DNA: TGCGCCAGCAGCTTGGATGGGGTTGGGGGCTACACCTTC
CDR3 protein: CASSLDGVGGYTF

D gene: TRBD2
V gene: TRBV7-2
J gene: TRBJ2-3
clone size: NA
CDR3 DNA: TGTGCCAGCAGCTTAGAATGGGAGCGGGGGGGCTATACGCAGTATTTT
CDR3 protein: CASSLEWERGGYTQYF

D gene: NA
V gene: TRBV9
J gene: TRBJ2-5
clone size: NA
CDR3 DNA: TGTGCCAGCAGCCCTGACCAAGAGACCCAGTACTTC
CDR3 protein: CASSPDQETQYF

D gene: NA
V gene: TRBV6-2/TRBV6-3
J gene: TRBJ2-5
clone size: NA
CDR3 DNA: TGTGCCAGCAGTCGACTAGGGAGCACAGAGACCCAGTACTTC
CDR3 protein: CASSRLGSTETQYF

D gene: NA
V gene: TRBV7-9
J gene: TRBJ1-2
clone size: NA
CDR3 DNA: TGTGCCAGCAGCTTAGGGGGGCGCGACTATGGCTACACCTTC
CDR3 protein: CASSLGGRDYGYTF

D gene: TRBD1
V gene: TRBV5-1
J gene: TRBJ1-2
clone size: NA
CDR3 DNA: TGCGCCAGCAGCTTGGGGGACAGAAACTATGGCTACACCTTC
CDR3 protein: CASSLGDRNYGYTF

D gene: NA
V gene: TRBV19
J gene: TRBJ2-7
clone size: once
CDR3 DNA: TGTGCCAGTAGTATCGGGACGCTGACCTACGAGCAGTACTTC
CDR3 protein: CASSIGTLTYEQYF

D gene: TRBD1
V gene: TRBV29-1
J gene: TRBJ2-5
clone size: NA
CDR3 DNA: TGCAGCGTTGATAACAGGGGGCCGGAGACCCAGTACTTC
CDR3 protein: CSVDNRGPETQYF

D gene: TRBD1
V gene: TRBV4-2
J gene: TRBJ1-5
clone size: NA
CDR3 DNA: TGTGCCAGCAGCCAAGATGGGACAGGGAATGGCAATCAGCCCCAGCATTTT
CDR3 protein: CASSQDGTGNGNQPQHF

D gene: NA
V gene: TRBV3-1/TRBV3-2
J gene: TRBJ2-4
clone size: NA
CDR3 DNA: TGTGCCAGCAGCCAAGGGCAAGGAGGAAGGGGGAACATTCAGTACTTC
CDR3 protein: CASSQGQGGRGNIQYF

D gene: NA
V gene: TRBV6-5
J gene: TRBJ1-2
clone size: NA
CDR3 DNA: TGTGCCAGCACTAAGGACAGCTCCGTTAACTATGGCTACACCTTC
CDR3 protein: CASTKDSSVNYGYTF

D gene: NA
V gene: TRBV14
J gene: TRBJ1-2
clone size: few
CDR3 DNA: TGTGCCAGCAGCCAACCGGGGGACGTTTCGGGCTACACCTTC
CDR3 protein: CASSQPGDVSGYTF

D gene: NA
V gene: TRBV2
J gene: TRBJ2-7
clone size: NA
CDR3 DNA: TGTGCCAGCAGACGTGGGGGCATCTACGAGCAGTACTTC
CDR3 protein: CASRRGGIYEQYF

D gene: TRBD2
V gene: TRBV7-2
J gene: TRBJ2-1
clone size: NA
CDR3 DNA: TGTGCCAGCATCCACCGGGGGGGCGTTTACAATGAGCAGTTCTTC
CDR3 protein: CASIHRGGVYNEQFF

D gene: TRBD2
V gene: TRBV9
J gene: TRBJ2-3
clone size: NA
CDR3 DNA: TGTGCCAGCAGTCCTAGCGGGTTACACACAGATACGCAGTATTTT
CDR3 protein: CASSPSGLHTDTQYF

D gene: NA
V gene: TRBV4-1
J gene: TRBJ1-2
clone size: NA
CDR3 DNA: TGCGCCAGCAGCCACCGGACAGACTATGGCTACACCTTC
CDR3 protein: CASSHRTDYGYTF

D gene: NA
V gene: TRBV4-3
J gene: TRBJ1-5
clone size: NA
CDR3 DNA: TGCGCCAGCAGCCAGGGCCCCTATCAGCCCCAGCATTTT
CDR3 protein: CASSQGPYQPQHF

D gene: NA
V gene: TRBV4-1
J gene: TRBJ1-1
clone size: NA
CDR3 DNA: TGCGCCAGCAGCCAAGCATTTGAGTGGAACACTGAAGCTTTCTTT
CDR3 protein: CASSQAFEWNTEAFF

D gene: TRBD2
V gene: TRBV6-4
J gene: TRBJ2-3
clone size: NA
CDR3 DNA: TGTGCCAGCAGCCCCCTTAGCGGGAGCGGTACGCAGTATTTT
CDR3 protein: CASSPLSGSGTQYF

D gene: NA
V gene: TRBV11-2
J gene: TRBJ2-7
clone size: NA
CDR3 DNA: TGTGCCAGCAGCTTAACAGGGCGCTACGAGCAGTACTTC
CDR3 protein: CASSLTGRYEQYF

D gene: TRBD2
V gene: TRBV7-9
J gene: TRBJ2-7
clone size: few
CDR3 DNA: TGTGCCAGCAGGACTAGCGGGACCTACGAGCAGTACTTC
CDR3 protein: CASRTSGTYEQYF

D gene: NA
V gene: TRBV5-1
J gene: TRBJ2-3
clone size: NA
CDR3 DNA: TGCGCCAGCAGCTTGGGGACTACGCCAGATACGCAGTATTTT
CDR3 protein: CASSLGTTPDTQYF

D gene: NA
V gene: TRBV5-6
J gene: TRBJ2-1
clone size: once
CDR3 DNA: TGTGCCAGCAGCGGTGACACAGCCTACAATGAGCAGTTCTTC
CDR3 protein: CASSGDTAYNEQFF

D gene: NA
V gene: TRBV7-3
J gene: TRBJ2-1
clone size: NA
CDR3 DNA: TGTGCCAGCAGCTCCCGGGGCAGCAGCTCCTACAATGAGCAGTTCTTC
CDR3 protein: CASSSRGSSSYNEQFF

D gene: TRBD1
V gene: TRBV19
J gene: TRBJ2-1
clone size: NA
CDR3 DNA: TGTGCCAGCAAATCAGGGACAGGGGGACGTGCATACCTGTTCTTC
CDR3 protein: CASKSGTGGRAYLFF

D gene: NA
V gene: TRBV19
J gene: TRBJ2-2
clone size: NA
CDR3 DNA: TGTGCCAGTAGTATGACAGGGAGGGACACCGGGGAGCTGTTTTTT
CDR3 protein: CASSMTGRDTGELFF

D gene: NA
V gene: TRBV6-2/TRBV6-3
J gene: TRBJ1-5
clone size: once
CDR3 DNA: TGTGCCAGCAGTCACACAGTGGACAATCAGCCCCAGCATTTT
CDR3 protein: CASSHTVDNQPQHF

D gene: TRBD1
V gene: TRBV2
J gene: TRBJ1-2
clone size: NA
CDR3 DNA: TGTGCCAGCAGCGGCGGGACAGTCGGCTACACCTTC
CDR3 protein: CASSGGTVGYTF

D gene: NA
V gene: TRBV2
J gene: TRBJ1-2
clone size: few
CDR3 DNA: TGTGCCAGCAGTGAAGGTCCCTTTCCGTATGGCTACACCTTC
CDR3 protein: CASSEGPFPYGYTF

D gene: NA
V gene: TRBV28
J gene: TRBJ1-6
clone size: few
CDR3 DNA: TGTGCCAGCAGCCAAGGACAGTTCTATAATTCACCCCTCCACTTT
CDR3 protein: CASSQGQFYNSPLHF

D gene: NA
V gene: TRBV3-1/TRBV3-2
J gene: TRBJ1-6
clone size: NA
CDR3 DNA: TGTGCCAGCAGCCAGTCGGGGATGGGATCACCCCTCCACTTT
CDR3 protein: CASSQSGMGSPLHF

D gene: TRBD1
V gene: TRBV3-1/TRBV3-2
J gene: TRBJ1-1
clone size: NA
CDR3 DNA: TGTGCCAGCAGCCCGCGACAGGGATTGAACACTGAAGCTTTCTTT
CDR3 protein: CASSPRQGLNTEAFF

D gene: NA
V gene: TRBV6-5
J gene: TRBJ1-2
clone size: NA
CDR3 DNA: TGTGCCAGCAGACTCGCGAGAGGGAGCTATGGCTACACCTTC
CDR3 protein: CASRLARGSYGYTF

D gene: NA
V gene: TRBV6-5
J gene: TRBJ2-3
clone size: once
CDR3 DNA: TGTGCCAGCAGTTATGGGGGTGCAGATACGCAGTATTTT
CDR3 protein: CASSYGGADTQYF

D gene: NA
V gene: TRBV7-3
J gene: TRBJ2-2
clone size: NA
CDR3 DNA: TGTGCCAGCAGCTCAGTAAACACCGGGGAGCTGTTTTTT
CDR3 protein: CASSSVNTGELFF

D gene: TRBD1
V gene: TRBV29-1
J gene: TRBJ1-2
clone size: NA
CDR3 DNA: TGCAGCGCCGGAGGTGGACAGGACTATGGCTACACCTTC
CDR3 protein: CSAGGGQDYGYTF

D gene: TRBD1
V gene: TRBV5-5
J gene: TRBJ2-5
clone size: once
CDR3 DNA: TGTGCCAGCAGCTTGGCTATCCGACAGGGGGTGGGGACCCAGTACTTC
CDR3 protein: CASSLAIRQGVGTQYF

D gene: NA
V gene: TRBV6-5
J gene: TRBJ2-3
clone size: NA
CDR3 DNA: TGTGCCAGCAGTTCACTCGGGGGGCTCACAGATACGCAGTATTTT
CDR3 protein: CASSSLGGLTDTQYF

D gene: TRBD1
V gene: TRBV6-5
J gene: TRBJ1-4
clone size: once
CDR3 DNA: TGTGCCAGCAGCCCCGGGACAGGCCAAAATGAAAAACTGTTTTTT
CDR3 protein: CASSPGTGQNEKLFF

D gene: NA
V gene: TRBV6-4
J gene: TRBJ1-5
clone size: NA
CDR3 DNA: TGTGCCAGCAGTGCACAGGGTGAGAATCAGCCCCAGCATTTT
CDR3 protein: CASSAQGENQPQHF

D gene: NA
V gene: TRBV9
J gene: TRBJ2-7
clone size: once
CDR3 DNA: TGTGCCAGCAGCGTAGTGGGAAACGAGCAGTACTTC
CDR3 protein: CASSVVGNEQYF

D gene: TRBD2
V gene: TRBV3-1/TRBV3-2
J gene: TRBJ2-2
clone size: NA
CDR3 DNA: TGTGCCAGCAGCCAAGGACTAGCGGGGAACACCGGGGAGCTGTTTTTT
CDR3 protein: CASSQGLAGNTGELFF

D gene: TRBD1
V gene: TRBV30
J gene: TRBJ2-1
clone size: once
CDR3 DNA: TGTGCCTCTGGACAGGGTCCCAATGAGCAGTTCTTC
CDR3 protein: CASGQGPNEQFF

D gene: NA
V gene: TRBV2
J gene: TRBJ2-5
clone size: NA
CDR3 DNA: TGTGCCAGCGCGACGATGGAGACCCAGTACTTC
CDR3 protein: CASATMETQYF

D gene: TRBD1
V gene: TRBV14
J gene: TRBJ2-5
clone size: once
CDR3 DNA: TGTGCCAGCAGGATAGCGACAGGGCCTTACCAAGAGACCCAGTACTTC
CDR3 protein: CASRIATGPYQETQYF

D gene: NA
V gene: TRBV2
J gene: TRBJ1-1
clone size: few
CDR3 DNA: TGTGCCAGCAGGTGGTGGGGCACTGAAGCTTTCTTT
CDR3 protein: CASRWWGTEAFF

D gene: NA
V gene: TRBV10-1
J gene: TRBJ1-1
clone size: few
CDR3 DNA: TGCGCCAGCAGTGAGAGAGTCACTACGAACACTGAAGCTTTCTTT
CDR3 protein: CASSERVTTNTEAFF

D gene: NA
V gene: TRBV12-2
J gene: TRBJ2-3
clone size: NA
CDR3 DNA: TGTGCAAGTCGCTTAGCGGGGACTAGCGGGAGAACAGATACGCAGTATTTT
CDR3 protein: CASRLAGTSGRTDTQYF

D gene: TRBD1
V gene: TRBV5-1
J gene: TRBJ1-1
clone size: few
CDR3 DNA: TGCGCCAGCAGCTTGGAGGGGGCGCGAACTGAAGCTTTCTTT
CDR3 protein: CASSLEGARTEAFF

D gene: TRBD2
V gene: TRBV5-1
J gene: TRBJ2-1
clone size: NA
CDR3 DNA: TGCGCCAGCAGGGTTGGGGGGGGTGTCGATCGGAATTACAATGAGCAGTTCTTC
CDR3 protein: CASRVGGGVDRNYNEQFF

D gene: NA
V gene: TRBV7-2
J gene: TRBJ2-2
clone size: few
CDR3 DNA: TGTGCCAGCAGGACAATGACCGGGGAGCTGTTTTTT
CDR3 protein: CASRTMTGELFF